This TCR beta chain was found in a study of OX40 agonist ivuxolimab in advanced cancers. Whole-study context: Patients received the agonistic anti-OX40 (CD134) antibody ivuxolimab. Dose-escalation cases comprised hepatocellular carcinoma, melanoma, renal cell or head and neck cancer. Patient treatment consisted of intravenous ivuxolimab administration every 2 weeks at 0.01 to 10 mg/kg.

The repertoire was sequenced with immunoSEQ multiplex PCR; TCRdb's copy has only in-frame clones and lacks some. The top ten clones hold around 2% of a sample with 65,000 to 75,000 clones, roughly 84% of them seen once. CDR1 and CDR2 (germline): LNHDA, SQIVND (reference sequence). The V gene lost 1 base and the J gene lost 6 bases, with 13 bases spanning the gap. The length of the CDR3 is 14 residues. This sequence originates from an adult with an advanced solid tumor such as melanoma, head and neck, liver or kidney cancer. This chain connects TRBV19 to TRBJ2-7; a weak D match, TRBD2 (6 bases). The sample in question was CD4+ or CD8+ T cells sorted from blood, obtained in a trial of the OX40 agonist ivuxolimab. The CDR3 sequence is CASSIGWLRGEQYF. CDR3 DNA sequence: TGTGCCAGTAGTATAGGGTGGCTGCGGGGCGAGCAGTACTTC.